The sequence of this T cell receptor beta chain was determined in a study of CD8 T cells in Susac syndrome. This clonotype came up once. Random hexamers primed reverse transcription of 0.5 to 1 ug RNA. Amplification of TCR beta CDR3 was carried out by immunoSEQ multiplex PCR, which covered 54 Vbeta and 13 Jbeta segments. TCRdb called the immunoSEQ multiplex PCR reads again in MiXCR, with one record for every CDR3 protein. The data show around 170,000 distinct CDR3 sequences, with roughly 95% seen just once and about 0.15% held by the top ten. The multiple sclerosis controls, all treatment-naive patients, had relapsing-remitting disease that was stable or active. Germline V lookup: CDR1 SQVTM, CDR2 ANQGSEA. The CDR3 is 13 residues long. Trimming cost V 6 bases and J 4 bases; bases outside gene matches: 8.

The source material was CD8+ T cells from PBMCs. The chain carries TRBV29-1 and TRBJ1-1, with 7 bases fitting TRBD1. This sequence originates from a human donor with multiple sclerosis. The CDR3, as DNA: TGCAGCGTGCCCACCAGGGGGACCACTGAAGCTTTCTTT. Protein: CSVPTRGTTEAFF.